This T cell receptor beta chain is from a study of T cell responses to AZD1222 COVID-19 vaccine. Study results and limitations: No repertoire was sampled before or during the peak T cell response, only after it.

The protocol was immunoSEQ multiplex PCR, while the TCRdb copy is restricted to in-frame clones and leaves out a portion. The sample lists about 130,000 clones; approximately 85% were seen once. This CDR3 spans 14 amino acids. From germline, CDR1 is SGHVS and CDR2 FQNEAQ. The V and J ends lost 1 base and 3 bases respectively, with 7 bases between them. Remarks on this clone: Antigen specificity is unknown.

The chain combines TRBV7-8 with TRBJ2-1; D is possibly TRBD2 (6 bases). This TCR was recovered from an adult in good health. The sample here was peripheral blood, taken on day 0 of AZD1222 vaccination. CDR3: CASSLGGIYNEQFF. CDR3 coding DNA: TGTGCCAGCAGCTTAGGCGGGATCTACAATGAGCAGTTCTTC.